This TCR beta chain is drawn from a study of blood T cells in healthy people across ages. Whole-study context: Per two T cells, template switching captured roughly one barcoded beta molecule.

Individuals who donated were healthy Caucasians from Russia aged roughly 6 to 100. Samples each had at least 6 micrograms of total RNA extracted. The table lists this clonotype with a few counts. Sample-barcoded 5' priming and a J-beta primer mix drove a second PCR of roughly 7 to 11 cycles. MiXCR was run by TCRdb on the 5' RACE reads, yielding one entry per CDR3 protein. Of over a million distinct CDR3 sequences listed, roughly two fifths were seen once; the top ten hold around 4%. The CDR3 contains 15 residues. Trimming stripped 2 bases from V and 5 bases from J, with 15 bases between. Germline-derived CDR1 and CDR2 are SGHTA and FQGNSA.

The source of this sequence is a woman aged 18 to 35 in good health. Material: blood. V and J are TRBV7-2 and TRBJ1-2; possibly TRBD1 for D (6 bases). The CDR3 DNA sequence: TGTGCCAGCAGCTTAAAGACCGGGACACCTTATGGCTACACCTTC. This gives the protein CASSLKTGTPYGYTF. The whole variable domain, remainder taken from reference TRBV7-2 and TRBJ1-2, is GAGVSQSPSNKVTEKGKDVELRCDPISGHTALYWYRQSLGQGLEFLIYFQGNSAPDKSGLPSDRFSAERTGGSVSTLTIQRTQQEDSAVYLCASSLKTGTPYGYTFGSGTRLTVV.